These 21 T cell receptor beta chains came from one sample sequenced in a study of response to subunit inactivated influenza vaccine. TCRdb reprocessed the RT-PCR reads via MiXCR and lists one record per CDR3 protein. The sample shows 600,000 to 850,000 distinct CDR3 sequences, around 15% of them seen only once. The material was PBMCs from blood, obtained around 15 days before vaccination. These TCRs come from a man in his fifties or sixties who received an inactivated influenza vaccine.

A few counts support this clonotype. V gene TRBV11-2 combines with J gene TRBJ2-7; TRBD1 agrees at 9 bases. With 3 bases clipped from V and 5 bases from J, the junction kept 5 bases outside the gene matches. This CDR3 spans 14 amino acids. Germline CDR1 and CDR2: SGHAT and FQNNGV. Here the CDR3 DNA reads TGTGCCAGCAGCTTGTTGGGACAGGGCGACGAGCAGTACTTC. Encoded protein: CASSLLGQGDEQYF.

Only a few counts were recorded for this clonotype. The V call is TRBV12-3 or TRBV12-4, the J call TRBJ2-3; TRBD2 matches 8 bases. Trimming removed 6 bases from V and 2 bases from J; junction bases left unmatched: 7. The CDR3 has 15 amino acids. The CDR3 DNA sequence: TGTGCCAGCAGCTTACACGGGAGGGCCACAGATACGCAGTATTTT. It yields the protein CASSLHGRATDTQYF.

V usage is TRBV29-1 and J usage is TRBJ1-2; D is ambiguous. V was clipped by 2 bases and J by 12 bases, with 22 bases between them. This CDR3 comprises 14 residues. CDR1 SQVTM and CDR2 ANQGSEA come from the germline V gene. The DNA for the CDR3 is TGCAGCGTTGAATTCGGGTCTTGGTTTCCGGTCCACACCTTC. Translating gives CSVEFGSWFPVHTF.

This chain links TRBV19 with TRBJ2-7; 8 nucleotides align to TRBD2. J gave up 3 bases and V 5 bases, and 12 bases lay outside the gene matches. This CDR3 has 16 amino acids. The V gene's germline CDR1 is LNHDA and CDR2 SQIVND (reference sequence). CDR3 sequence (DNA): TGTGCCAGTAGTGTCTCAACTAGCGGAGGAGGCTACGAGCAGTACTTC. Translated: CASSVSTSGGGYEQYF.

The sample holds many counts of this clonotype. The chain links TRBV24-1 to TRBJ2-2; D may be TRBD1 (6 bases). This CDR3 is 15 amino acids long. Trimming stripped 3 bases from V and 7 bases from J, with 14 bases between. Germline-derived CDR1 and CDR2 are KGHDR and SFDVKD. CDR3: CATSDPRGANGELFF. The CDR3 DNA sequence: TGTGCCACCAGTGATCCCAGGGGCGCGAACGGGGAGCTGTTTTTT.

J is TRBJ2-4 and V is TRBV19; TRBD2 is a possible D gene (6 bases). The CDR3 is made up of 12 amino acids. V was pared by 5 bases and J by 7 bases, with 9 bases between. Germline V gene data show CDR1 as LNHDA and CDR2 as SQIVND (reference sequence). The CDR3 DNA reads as TGTGCCAGTAGTCGGGGGAGGAACATTCAGTACTTC. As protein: CASSRGRNIQYF.

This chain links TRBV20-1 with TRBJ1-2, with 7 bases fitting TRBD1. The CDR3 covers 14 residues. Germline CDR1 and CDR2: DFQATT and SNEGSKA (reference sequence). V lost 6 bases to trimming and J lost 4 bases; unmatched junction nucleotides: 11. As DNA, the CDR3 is TGCAGTGCCCAAGGGCTAGGGGGCATCTATGGCTACACCTTC. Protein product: CSAQGLGGIYGYTF.

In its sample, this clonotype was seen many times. The CDR3: CSGTSGGTYNEQFF. The CDR3 DNA sequence: TGCAGTGGGACTAGCGGGGGTACCTACAATGAGCAGTTCTTC. The chain has TRBV20-1 and TRBJ2-1; 13 bases match TRBD2. Unmatched junction bases numbered 2, after V lost 7 bases and J lost 2 bases. Per the germline V gene, CDR1 is DFQATT and CDR2 is SNEGSKA (reference sequence). The CDR3 is 14 residues long.

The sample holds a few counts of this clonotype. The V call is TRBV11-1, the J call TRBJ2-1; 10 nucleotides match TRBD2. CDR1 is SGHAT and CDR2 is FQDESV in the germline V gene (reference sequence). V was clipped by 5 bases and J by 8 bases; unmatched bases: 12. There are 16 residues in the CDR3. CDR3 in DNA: TGTGCCAGCAGCCTTCGATGGAGCGGGGGGGCACATGAGCAGTTCTTC. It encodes CASSLRWSGGAHEQFF.

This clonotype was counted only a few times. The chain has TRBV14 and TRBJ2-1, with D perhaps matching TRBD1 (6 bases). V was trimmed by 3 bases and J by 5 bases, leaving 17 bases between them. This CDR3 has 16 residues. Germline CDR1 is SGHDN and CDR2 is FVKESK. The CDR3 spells CASSQVTGPGNNEQFF. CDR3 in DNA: TGTGCCAGCAGCCAGGTAACAGGGCCGGGGAACAATGAGCAGTTCTTC.

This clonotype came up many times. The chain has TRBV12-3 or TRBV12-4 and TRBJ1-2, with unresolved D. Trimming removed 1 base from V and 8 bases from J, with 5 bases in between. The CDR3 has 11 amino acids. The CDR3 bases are TGTGCCAGCAGTTTAGTTGGCGGCTACACCTTC. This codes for CASSLVGGYTF.

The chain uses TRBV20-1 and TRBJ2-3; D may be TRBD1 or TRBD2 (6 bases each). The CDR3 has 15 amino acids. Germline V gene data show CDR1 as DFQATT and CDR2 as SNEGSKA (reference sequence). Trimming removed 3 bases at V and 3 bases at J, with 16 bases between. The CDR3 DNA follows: TGCAGTGCTAGGGGGGGCAACTTTCTAACAGATACGCAGTATTTT. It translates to CSARGGNFLTDTQYF.

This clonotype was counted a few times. The CDR3 coding sequence is TGTGCCAGCAGTCGCCGGGACAGGGGGCTCGGCACTGAAGCTTTCTTT. It yields the protein CASSRRDRGLGTEAFF. The V gene is TRBV6-1, the J gene TRBJ1-1; TRBD1 matches 12 bases. The CDR3 length is 16 residues. With 5 bases clipped from V and 4 bases from J, the junction kept 8 bases outside the gene matches. Germline CDR1 MNHNS, CDR2 SASEGT.

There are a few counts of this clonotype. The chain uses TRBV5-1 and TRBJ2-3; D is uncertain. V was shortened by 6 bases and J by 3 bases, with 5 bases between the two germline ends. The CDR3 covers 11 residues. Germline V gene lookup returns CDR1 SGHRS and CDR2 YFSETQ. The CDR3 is CASTNTDTQYF. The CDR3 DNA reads TGCGCCAGCACCAATACAGATACGCAGTATTTT.

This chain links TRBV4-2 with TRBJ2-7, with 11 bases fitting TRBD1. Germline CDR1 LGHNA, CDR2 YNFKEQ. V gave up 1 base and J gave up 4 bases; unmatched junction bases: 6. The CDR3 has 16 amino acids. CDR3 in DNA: TGTGCCAGCAGCCAAGGAGGGACAGGGGGGGGATACGAGCAGTACTTC. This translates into CASSQGGTGGGYEQYF.

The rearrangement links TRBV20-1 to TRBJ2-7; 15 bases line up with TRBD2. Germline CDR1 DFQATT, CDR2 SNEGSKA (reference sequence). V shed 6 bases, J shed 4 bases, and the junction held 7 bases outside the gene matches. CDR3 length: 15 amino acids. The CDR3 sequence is CSAPGTSGRYYEQYF. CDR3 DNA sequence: TGCAGTGCCCCAGGGACTAGCGGGAGGTATTACGAGCAGTACTTC.

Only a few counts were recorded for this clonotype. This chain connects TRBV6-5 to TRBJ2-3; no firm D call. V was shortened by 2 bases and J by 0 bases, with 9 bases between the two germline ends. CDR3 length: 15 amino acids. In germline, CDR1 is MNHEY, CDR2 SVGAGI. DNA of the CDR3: TGTGCCAGCAGTTACGGTGTGCCTAGCACAGATACGCAGTATTTT. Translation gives CASSYGVPSTDTQYF.

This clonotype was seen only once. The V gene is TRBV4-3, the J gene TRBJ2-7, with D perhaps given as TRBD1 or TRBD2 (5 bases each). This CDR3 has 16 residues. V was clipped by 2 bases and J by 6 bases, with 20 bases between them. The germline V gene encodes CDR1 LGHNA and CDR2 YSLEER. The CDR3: CASSQIAGTQGPEQYF. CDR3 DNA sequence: TGCGCCAGCAGCCAAATTGCCGGGACCCAAGGACCCGAGCAGTACTTC.

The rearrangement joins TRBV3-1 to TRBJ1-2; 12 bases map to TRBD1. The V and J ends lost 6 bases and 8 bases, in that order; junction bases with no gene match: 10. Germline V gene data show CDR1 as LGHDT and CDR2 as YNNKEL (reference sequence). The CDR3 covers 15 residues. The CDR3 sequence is CASRDGGQGAGGYTF. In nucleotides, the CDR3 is TGTGCCAGCAGGGACGGGGGACAGGGGGCAGGAGGCTACACCTTC.

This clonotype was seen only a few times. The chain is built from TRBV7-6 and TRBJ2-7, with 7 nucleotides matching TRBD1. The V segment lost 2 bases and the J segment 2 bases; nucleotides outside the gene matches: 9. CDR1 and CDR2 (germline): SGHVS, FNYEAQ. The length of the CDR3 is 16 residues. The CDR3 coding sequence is TGTGCCAGCAGCTTAACCCGGGACAGTGCGGCCTACGAGCAGTACTTC. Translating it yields CASSLTRDSAAYEQYF.

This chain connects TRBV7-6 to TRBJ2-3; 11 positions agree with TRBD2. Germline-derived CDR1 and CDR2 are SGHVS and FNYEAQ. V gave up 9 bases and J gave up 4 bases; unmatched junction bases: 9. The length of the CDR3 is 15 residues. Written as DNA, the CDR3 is TGTGCCAGTCAGACTAGCGGGGATCCCTCAGATACGCAGTATTTT. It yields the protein CASQTSGDPSDTQYF. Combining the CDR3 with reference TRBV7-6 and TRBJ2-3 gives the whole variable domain GAGVSQSPRYKVTKRGQDVALRCDPISGHVSLYWYRQALGQGPEFLTYFNYEAQQDKSGLPNDRFSAERPEGSISTLTIQRTEQRDSAMYRCASQTSGDPSDTQYFGPGTRLTVL.